Given below is one T cell receptor beta chain in context. The sample is drawn from a study of cytomegalovirus exposure and HLA in healthy donors. Study information: Early release data held some 80 million unique TCRs from HLA-typed donors.

Germline CDR1 reads SGHTA; CDR2 reads FQGNSA. Trimming cost V 5 bases and J 3 bases, with 18 bases left between them. The CDR3 has 16 amino acids. The primer mix had 60 Vbeta and 13 Jbeta primers. The assay was immunoSEQ multiplex PCR, and TCRdb's table has in-frame clones only and misses some. In all, the sample yields 30,000 to 40,000 clones. This receptor was identified in a man aged 40-50 years in good health and CMV-seropositive. Source material: PBMCs. This chain links TRBV7-2 with TRBJ2-3; perhaps TRBD2 as D (5 bases). In nucleotides, the CDR3 is TGTGCCAGCAGCATCCACAGAATCCCGGGGACAGATACGCAGTATTTT. Protein sequence: CASSIHRIPGTDTQYF.